The TCR beta chain described here comes from a study of cytomegalovirus exposure and HLA in healthy donors. Study as a whole: Assignment to the Caucasian-associated ancestry cluster applied to around 82% of the approximately 380 genotyped donors. Study-wide points: In a later analysis, TCR beta V- and J-gene trimming showed a link to a missense DCLRE1C variant. Researchers had no immune exposure information except CMV serostatus available.

Germline-derived CDR1 and CDR2 are SGDLS and YYNGEE. The CDR3 loop spans 16 amino acids. V gave up 4 bases and J gave up 10 bases; unmatched junction bases: 18. The PCR ran on 60 Vbeta and 13 Jbeta primers. Method: immunoSEQ multiplex PCR; TCRdb's copy keeps in-frame clones and lacks some. The profile shows around 110,000 clones, about 79% of them singletons. Worth noting for this clone: Its matching antigen is unknown.

This TCR was recovered from a man aged 25 to 40 in good health and CMV-seropositive. This chain uses TRBV9 with TRBJ1-1, with TRBD1 matching 8 bases. The sample consisted of PBMCs. CDR3 region: CASSLNTGTGFEVAFF. The CDR3 DNA follows: TGTGCCAGCAGCCTTAATACCGGGACAGGCTTCGAGGTAGCTTTCTTT.